This T cell receptor beta chain is drawn from a study of blood T cell repertoires in COVID-19. At the level of the study: Both acute and convalescent COVID-19 samples were obtained from the United States, Italy and Spain. Sources were T cells, B-cell-depleted T cells, or PBMCs; the material itself was cDNA or gDNA.

Methods used by the authors: For nucleated cells, counts were estimated from reference gene primer amplification. Profiling relied on immunoSEQ multiplex PCR, and the TCRdb table lists in-frame clones only, not all of them. Clone size and V and J calls were adopted from that table, with D and trimming inferred from the DNA. The sample lists about 110,000 clones; around 86% were seen once. Sequencing was done on a sample of peripheral blood. The origin of this receptor is a man in his forties or fifties with acute or convalescent COVID-19.

In DNA form, the CDR3 reads TGTGCCTGGAAGTCGGGGTATAGCTCCTATAATTCACCCCTCCACTTT. Protein: CAWKSGYSSYNSPLHF. The gene calls are TRBV30 and TRBJ1-6, with no clear D. The CDR3 runs 16 residues. With 4 bases removed from V and 0 bases from J, the gap between germline ends came to 13 bases. The V gene's germline CDR1 is GTSNPN and CDR2 SVGIG (reference sequence).